These 23 T cell receptor beta chains were sequenced from one sample in a study of CD8+ T cells in alopecia areata. The sequencing template was cDNA reverse transcribed from extracted RNA. This table comes from immunoSEQ multiplex PCR, and its TCRdb copy is limited to in-frame clones, with some not included. This sample comprises approximately 280,000 clones, none seen once only. The pooled cutaneous lymph node cells were sorted using several markers (CD4, CD8alpha, NKG2D, NKG2ACE and others). Sequences were obtained from CD4+ T cells sorted from a lymph node. The origin of the receptors is a C3H/HeJ mouse with alopecia areata. Strain haplotype at MHC: H2-k.

This clone was picked up a small number of times. Gene and germline names: mouse. The read ends 4 residues shy of where the CDR3 ends; the end is completed using the germline J gene. The chain joins TRBV13-1 to TRBJ2-1; D gene uncertain. The CDR3 has 13 amino acids. Trimming pared 2 bases from V and 3 bases from J, leaving 6 bases between. Germline V CDR1 and CDR2: NSHNY, SYGAGN. CDR3 DNA (partial): TGTGCCAGCAGTGAACAAATCTATGCT. It encodes CASSEQIYA. The full CDR3 protein reads CASSEQIYAEQFF.

This clone was counted between two and nine times. The listed genes are named as in mouse. The CDR3 extends 4 residues past the end of the read, so its final part is completed from the germline J gene. This sample includes further DNA sequences coding for the same CDR3. The V call is TRBV1, the J call TRBJ2-3, with D possibly matching TRBD1 (8 bases). CDR1 NSQYPW and CDR2 LRSPGD come from the germline V gene (reference sequence). The ends were cut back, 4 bases at V and 0 bases at J, with 11 bases in the middle. This CDR3 is built from 15 residues. CDR3 DNA (partial): TGCACCTGCAGTGAACAGGGGGGGAGTGCAGAA. Amino acid sequence: CTCSEQGGSAE. The CDR3 in its entirety is CTCSEQGGSAETLYF.

As concerns this clone: The germline and genes are mouse ones. The CDR3 end falls 4 residues outside the read, so it is completed with the germline J gene. The chain recombines TRBV14 with TRBJ2-5, with 7 bases that match TRBD1. The CDR3 has 14 amino acids. J was trimmed by 2 bases and V by 4 bases; bases with no gene match: 4. The germline gives CDR1 SGHDT, CDR2 FRDEAV. The DNA read from the CDR3 is TGTGCCAGCAGTCGGACAGGATTCCAAGAC. It encodes CASSRTGFQD. The whole CDR3 is CASSRTGFQDTQYF.

The table lists this clone with a few counts. Germline and genes here are mouse. Read sequence stops 4 residues before the CDR3 end, and the germline J gene provides the missing end. The chain carries TRBV13-1 and TRBJ2-7; TRBD2 aligns across 7 bases. With 1 base clipped from V and 0 bases from J, the junction kept 4 bases outside the gene matches. The germline V gene encodes CDR1 NSHNY and CDR2 SYGAGN. The length of the CDR3 is 15 residues. The DNA read from the CDR3 is TGTGCCAGCAGTGATCCGGACTGGAGCTCCTAT. It encodes CASSDPDWSSY. The whole CDR3 sequence is CASSDPDWSSYEQYF.

Worth noting for this clone: Any gene name here is a mouse gene name. The read terminates 3 residues before the CDR3 end, so the remaining end is supplied by the germline J gene. The V call is TRBV26, the J call TRBJ1-6, with 9 bases identical to TRBD1. TRBJ1-6 is filed as an ORF, its function uncertain. In germline, CDR1 is KGHPV, CDR2 FQNQEV (reference sequence). The V segment lost 9 bases and the J segment 4 bases; nucleotides outside the gene matches: 1. There are 13 residues in the CDR3. CDR3 DNA (partial): TGTGCCAGGGGGACAGGGTATAATTCGCCC. As protein: CARGTGYNSP. The complete CDR3 reads CARGTGYNSPLYF.

As for this clone: Germline and genes: mouse. The CDR3 is cut off 4 residues early in the read; its end comes from the germline J gene. This sequence joins TRBV5 and TRBJ2-7; D uncertain. Germline loops: CDR1 LGHNA, CDR2 YNLKQL (reference sequence). The CDR3 length is 14 residues. V gave up 4 bases and J gave up 0 bases, with 10 bases separating them. The CDR3 bases that were read are TGTGCCAGCAGCCCCCTGGAGAGCTCCTAT. This codes for CASSPLESSY. The full CDR3 protein is CASSPLESSYEQYF.

This clone was seen a handful of times. The gene names given are mouse names. The read gets to within 4 residues of the CDR3 end, and the germline J gene fills in the rest. The chain has TRBV19 and TRBJ2-1; the match to TRBD2 covers 7 bases. The CDR3 has 15 amino acids. After removal of 4 bases from V and 1 base from J, the junction contained 5 bases not matched to a gene. Per the germline V gene, CDR1 is FNHDT and CDR2 is SITEND (reference sequence). The DNA read from the CDR3 is TGTGCCAGCAGTCTTGGACTGGTCAACTATGCT. This sequence encodes CASSLGLVNYA. The whole CDR3 sequence reads CASSLGLVNYAEQFF.

This clone was seen more than once but under ten times. Germline and genes: mouse. The read finishes 4 residues shy of the CDR3 end, and the germline J gene is used to complete it. This chain uses TRBV13-3 with TRBJ2-1; no clear D gene. Trimming cost V 5 bases and J 0 bases, with 9 bases left between them. The CDR3 runs 14 residues. Germline values: CDR1 NNHDY, CDR2 SYVADS. CDR3 amino acids: CASSPDNNYAEQFF. Incomplete CDR3 DNA: TGTGCCAGCAGCCCCGACAATAACTATGCT.

As concerns this clone: Gene labels here are mouse ones. Read coverage stops 4 residues before the CDR3 terminus; the germline J gene supplies the remainder. V usage is TRBV19 and J usage is TRBJ2-2; 9 bases align to TRBD1. Per germline, CDR1 FNHDT and CDR2 SITEND (reference sequence). J gave up 4 bases and V 3 bases, and 4 bases lay outside the gene matches. The CDR3 totals 15 residues. The CDR3 protein is CASSKGQGSTGQLYF. The CDR3 bases that were read are TGTGCCAGCAGTAAGGGACAGGGAAGCACCGGG.

Regarding this clone: Any gene name here is a mouse gene name. The missing CDR3 end, 4 residues past where the read stops, is filled in from the germline J gene. V gene TRBV31 combines with J gene TRBJ1-2; D perhaps matches TRBD1 (5 bases). Germline CDR1 GKSSPN, CDR2 SITVG. V shed 3 bases and J shed 0 bases, with 8 bases lying between them. The CDR3 runs 13 residues. The part of the CDR3 DNA that was read is TGTGCCTGGAGAGACAGTACAAACTCC. This translates into CAWRDSTNS. The CDR3, in full, reads CAWRDSTNSDYTF. Together with reference TRBV31 and TRBJ1-2, the CDR3 gives the full variable domain: AQTIHQWPVAEIKAVGSPLSLGCTIKGKSSPNLYWYWQATGGTLQQLFYSITVGQVESVVQLNLSASRPKDDQFILSTEKLLLSHSGFYLCAWRDSTNSDYTFGSGTRLLVI.

This clone was seen only a few times. The genes are named according to mouse. The CDR3 end is not reached by the read, which stops 4 residues before it; the germline J gene fills it in. This rearrangement joins TRBV13-3 to TRBJ2-3, with TRBD1 matching 8 bases. CDR1 is NNHDY, CDR2 SYVADS, per germline. After removal of 9 bases from V and 0 bases from J, the junction contained 6 bases not matched to a gene. The CDR3 sequence is 14 residues long. The DNA read from the CDR3 is TGTGCCACCCGGACAGGGTCTAGTGCAGAA. Translated: CATRTGSSAE. Given in full, the CDR3 is CATRTGSSAETLYF.

On this clone: Mouse gene names and germline throughout. The read gets to within 4 residues of the CDR3 end, and the germline J gene fills in the rest. The same CDR3 is also encoded by other DNA sequences in this sample. The J gene is TRBJ2-2, the V gene TRBV5, with D maybe TRBD2 (7 bases). The CDR3 has 16 amino acids. Germline V CDR1 and CDR2: LGHNA, YNLKQL (reference sequence). Trimming took 4 bases from V and 2 from J, leaving 14 bases between them. This CDR3 reads CASSPPGGRNTGQLYF. The sequenced part of the CDR3 DNA is TGTGCCAGCAGCCCCCCCGGGGGGCGCAACACCGGG.

With respect to this clone: These gene names are mouse names. The read gets to within 4 residues of the CDR3 end, and the germline J gene fills in the rest. The chain carries TRBV4 and TRBJ2-1; a possible D gene is TRBD1 (6 bases). This CDR3 contains 14 residues. The germline CDR1 and CDR2 sequences are LGHDT and YNNKQL (reference sequence). The CDR3 loop is CASSSTGRGAEQFF. Incomplete CDR3 DNA: TGTGCCAGCAGCTCTACAGGGAGAGGGGCT. Variable domain in full (rest from reference TRBV4 and TRBJ2-1): ETAVFQTPNYHVTQVGNEVSFNCKQTLGHDTMYWYKQDSKKLLKIMFSYNNKQLIVNETVPRRFSPQSSDKAHLNLRIKSVEPEDSAVYLCASSSTGRGAEQFFGPGTRLTVL.

A remark on this clone: The gene names given are mouse names. The read ends 4 residues before the CDR3 terminus; that terminus is restored from the germline J gene. This rearrangement joins TRBV5 to TRBJ1-1; maybe TRBD1 (6 bases). Germline V CDR1 and CDR2: LGHNA, YNLKQL (reference sequence). The CDR3 is 14 amino acids. V lost 0 bases, J lost 4 bases, and 9 bases lay in between. Incomplete CDR3 DNA: TGTGCCAGCAGCCAAGACGGGGGGGCCACA. Translation gives CASSQDGGAT. The entire CDR3 is CASSQDGGATEVFF.

Concerning this clone itself: The genes are named according to mouse. The read ends 4 residues early relative to the CDR3; the germline J gene fills the gap. The chain combines TRBV13-1 with TRBJ2-1; D is undetermined. Germline lookup yields CDR1 NSHNY and CDR2 SYGAGN. The CDR3 has 13 amino acids. Trimming shortened V by 2 bases and J by 5 bases, and 8 bases separated the two germline ends. CDR3 DNA (partial): TGTGCCAGCAGTGAGCTGGAGGATGCT. Its protein is CASSELEDA. The entire CDR3 protein is CASSELEDAEQFF.

In this sample, this clone turned up a few times. The gene names here belong to mouse. Read coverage stops 4 residues before the CDR3 terminus; the germline J gene supplies the remainder. The chain links TRBV13-3 to TRBJ2-5; the match to TRBD1 covers 8 bases. The CDR3 is made up of 14 amino acids. Germline-derived CDR1 and CDR2 are NNHDY and SYVADS. CDR3 bases read: TGTGCCAGCAGCCCGGACAGGGATTTTGAC. Protein: CASSPDRDFD. The CDR3 in its entirety is CASSPDRDFDTQYF.

This clone has at least ten counts. Genes and germline come from the mouse. The read is 3 residues too short to cover the CDR3 end, so that end is filled in from the germline J gene. V usage is TRBV13-1 and J usage is TRBJ1-6; D gene unclear. TRBJ1-6 is classed as an ORF, of uncertain function. The CDR3 consists of 14 residues. With 0 bases removed from V and 6 bases from J, the gap between germline ends came to 7 bases. CDR1 is NSHNY, CDR2 SYGAGN, per germline. The CDR3 DNA, read in part, is TGTGCCAGCAGTGATGCACATTCTAATTCGCCC. Amino acids: CASSDAHSNSP. The entire CDR3 protein is CASSDAHSNSPLYF.

This clone was counted between two and nine times. Mouse germline and gene names are used. The observed sequence ends 4 residues before the CDR3 terminus, with the missing tail filled in from the germline J gene. The chain joins TRBV13-1 to TRBJ1-1; D remains unclear. The CDR3 length is 14 residues. Deletions cut 4 bases from V and 0 bases from J, with 10 bases between. In germline, CDR1 is NSHNY, CDR2 SYGAGN. The sequenced part of the CDR3 DNA is TGTGCCAGCAGTACCAACAGTGCAAACACA. This codes for CASSTNSANT. In full, the CDR3 reads CASSTNSANTEVFF.

On this clone itself: Germline and genes: mouse. Sequencing ends 4 residues short of the CDR3 end; the germline J gene provides the rest. Distinct nucleotide sequences in the sample also encode this CDR3. This chain joins TRBV5 and TRBJ2-7; tentative D call: TRBD1 (6 bases). The germline V gene encodes CDR1 LGHNA and CDR2 YNLKQL (reference sequence). The CDR3 runs 13 residues. The CDR3 reads CASSQEQGYEQYF. The sequenced part of the CDR3 DNA is TGTGCCAGCAGCCAAGAGCAGGGGTAT.

A note on this clone: Mouse names are used for the genes. Sequencing ends 4 residues short of the CDR3 end; the germline J gene provides the rest. This sample also contains other DNA sequences that code for the same CDR3. This chain uses TRBV5 with TRBJ2-5; D is unclear. Between the trimmed V and J ends, which lost 0 bases and 3 bases, there was a span of 4 bases. This CDR3 region has 13 residues. In germline, CDR1 is LGHNA, CDR2 YNLKQL (reference sequence). Incomplete CDR3 DNA: TGTGCCAGCAGCCAAGAGCAGCAAGAC. Amino acid sequence: CASSQEQQD. The CDR3 in its entirety is CASSQEQQDTQYF.

There are a few counts of this clone. Gene names and germline refer to mouse. The read terminates 4 residues before the CDR3 end, so the remaining end is supplied by the germline J gene. This same CDR3 is encoded by further DNA sequences in the sample. The V gene is TRBV1, the J gene TRBJ1-1, with D possibly matching TRBD1 (5 bases). Germline values: CDR1 NSQYPW, CDR2 LRSPGD (reference sequence). CDR3 length equals 11 residues. CDR3 bases read: TGCACCTGCAGTGCCGACAGA. This encodes CTCSADR. The full-length CDR3 reads as CTCSADREVFF.

This clone has just a few counts. Gene and germline names: mouse. Coverage ceases 4 residues before the CDR3 finishes, and the germline J gene fills in the end. This sample also contains other DNA sequences that code for the same CDR3. J is TRBJ1-1 and V is TRBV13-1, with D possibly matching TRBD1 (6 bases). Germline CDR1 NSHNY, CDR2 SYGAGN. V lost 5 bases and J 0 bases, leaving 11 bases between the germline ends. The CDR3 is 14 amino acids. CDR3 residues: CASRAGTSNTEVFF. The sequenced part of the CDR3 DNA is TGTGCCAGCAGGGCCGGGACATCAAACACA.

Note on this clone: Gene names and germline refer to mouse. The read terminates 4 residues ahead of where the CDR3 ends, so the germline J gene completes it. This CDR3 is also generated by other DNA sequences in the sample. V gene TRBV1 combines with J gene TRBJ2-5, with 8 bases identical to TRBD1. V lost 9 bases and J lost 2; bases outside the gene matches: 4. The germline CDR1 and CDR2 sequences are NSQYPW and LRSPGD (reference sequence). This CDR3 has 13 amino acids. This CDR3 reads CTCDRGRQDTQYF. The DNA read from the CDR3 is TGCACCTGTGACAGGGGTCGCCAAGAC. The variable domain in full, completed from reference TRBV1 and TRBJ2-5, reads VTLLEQNPRWRLVPRGQAVNLRCILKNSQYPWMSWYQQDLQKQLQWLFTLRSPGDKEVKSLPGADYLATRVTDTELRLQVANMSQGRTLYCTCDRGRQDTQYFGPGTRLLVL.